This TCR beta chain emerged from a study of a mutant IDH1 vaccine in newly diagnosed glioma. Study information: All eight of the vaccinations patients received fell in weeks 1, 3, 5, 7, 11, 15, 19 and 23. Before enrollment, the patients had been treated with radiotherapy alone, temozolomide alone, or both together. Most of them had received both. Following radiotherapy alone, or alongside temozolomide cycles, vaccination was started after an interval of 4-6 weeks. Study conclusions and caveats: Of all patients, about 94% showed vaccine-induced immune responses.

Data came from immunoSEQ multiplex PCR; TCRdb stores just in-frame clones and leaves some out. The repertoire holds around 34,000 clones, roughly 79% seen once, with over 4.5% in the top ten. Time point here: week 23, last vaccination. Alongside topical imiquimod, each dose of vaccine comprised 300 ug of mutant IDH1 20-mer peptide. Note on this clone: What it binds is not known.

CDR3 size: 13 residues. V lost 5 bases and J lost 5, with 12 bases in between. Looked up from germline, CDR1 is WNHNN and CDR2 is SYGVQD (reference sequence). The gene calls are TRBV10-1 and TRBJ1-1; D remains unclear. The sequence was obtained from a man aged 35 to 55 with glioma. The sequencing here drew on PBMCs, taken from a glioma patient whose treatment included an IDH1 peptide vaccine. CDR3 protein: CASSPGLTTEAFF. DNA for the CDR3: TGCGCCAGCAGTCCTGGACTAACGACTGAAGCTTTCTTT.